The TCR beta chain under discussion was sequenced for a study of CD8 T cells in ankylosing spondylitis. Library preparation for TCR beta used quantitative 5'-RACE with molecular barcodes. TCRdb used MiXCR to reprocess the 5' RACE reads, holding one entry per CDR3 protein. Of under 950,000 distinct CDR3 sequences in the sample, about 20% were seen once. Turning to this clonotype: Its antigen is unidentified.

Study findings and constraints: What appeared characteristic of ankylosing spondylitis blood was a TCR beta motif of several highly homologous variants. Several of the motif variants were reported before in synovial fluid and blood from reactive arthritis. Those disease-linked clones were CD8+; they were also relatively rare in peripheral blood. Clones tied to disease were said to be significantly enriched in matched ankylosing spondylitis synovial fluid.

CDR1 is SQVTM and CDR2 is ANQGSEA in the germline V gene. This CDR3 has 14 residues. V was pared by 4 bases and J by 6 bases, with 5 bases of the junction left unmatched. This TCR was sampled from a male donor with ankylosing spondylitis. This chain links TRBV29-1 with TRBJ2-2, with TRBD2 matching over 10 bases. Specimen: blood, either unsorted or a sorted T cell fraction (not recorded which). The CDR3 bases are TGCAGCGTTGTTCTAGCGGGAGTGTCCGGGGAGCTGTTTTTT. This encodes CSVVLAGVSGELFF.